The text below deals with one T cell receptor beta chain. Germline CDR1 and CDR2: LGHDT and YNNKEL (reference sequence). There are 16 residues in the CDR3. Trimming cost V 0 bases and J 7 bases; bases outside gene matches: 5. Repertoires were generated with immunoSEQ multiplex PCR, while TCRdb's copy carries only in-frame clones and drops some. This table has over 75,000 clones, almost 85% appearing once. The source of the sample is a study of blood T cell repertoires in COVID-19. Sequenced material: peripheral blood. The TCR sequence derives from a man between 65 and 85 years old with acute or convalescent COVID-19. The V gene is TRBV3-1 (or the pseudogene TRBV3-2), the J gene TRBJ2-4, with 11 bases identical to TRBD1. The CDR3 loop is CASSQDQGTGGNIQYF. The DNA for the CDR3 is TGTGCCAGCAGCCAAGATCAAGGGACAGGGGGTAACATTCAGTACTTC.